This T cell receptor (beta chain) is drawn from a study of blood T cells in healthy people across ages. CDR1 DFQATT and CDR2 SNEGSKA come from the germline V gene (reference sequence). There are 15 residues in the CDR3. Sample-barcoded 5' priming and a J-beta primer mix drove a second PCR of roughly 7 to 11 cycles. TCRdb called the 5' RACE reads again in MiXCR, with one record for every CDR3 protein. The sample gives about 380,000 distinct CDR3 sequences, more than 45% of which show up once; under 60% is in the top ten. Each sample yielded at least 5.5 micrograms of PBMC total RNA. The sample taken for sequencing was blood. The gene calls are TRBV20-1 and TRBJ2-4, with 9 bases identical to TRBD1. With the DNA end fitting TRBJ2-7 better, the J assignment may be wrong. The clonotype comes from a man aged 60 to 69 in good health. CDR3 sequence reads: CSARSPGTGIYEQYF. In DNA, the CDR3 is TGCAGTGCTAGATCGCCCGGGACAGGGATCTACGAGCAGTACTTC.